This T cell receptor beta chain was captured in a study of shared clonotypes between healthy human individuals. The study, taken as a whole, reports: Donors were few, which limited the genetic and exposure-history diversity represented. Naive subsets generally exceeded memory subsets in estimated richness.

A split of CD4+ cells into CD45RA+ naive and CD45RA-negative memory subsets was performed. The table came from immunoSEQ multiplex PCR; TCRdb's copy has only in-frame clones and leaves some out. Here the sample spans about 640,000 clones, about two thirds being singletons. On this clone itself: What it recognizes is unknown.

The germline V gene has CDR1 MNHEY and CDR2 SMNVEV (reference sequence). V shed 5 bases and J shed 4 bases, with 15 bases lying between them. CDR3 length: 15 residues. The receptor's source is a woman in her twenties or thirties in good health. The chain couples TRBV27 to TRBJ2-1, with D maybe TRBD2 (6 bases). The material sequenced was memory CD4+ T cells sorted from blood. Subset here: CD45RA-negative fraction. The CDR3 region is CASSHGTPEYNEQFF. Written as DNA, the CDR3 is TGTGCCAGCAGTCACGGGACTCCCGAATACAATGAGCAGTTCTTC.